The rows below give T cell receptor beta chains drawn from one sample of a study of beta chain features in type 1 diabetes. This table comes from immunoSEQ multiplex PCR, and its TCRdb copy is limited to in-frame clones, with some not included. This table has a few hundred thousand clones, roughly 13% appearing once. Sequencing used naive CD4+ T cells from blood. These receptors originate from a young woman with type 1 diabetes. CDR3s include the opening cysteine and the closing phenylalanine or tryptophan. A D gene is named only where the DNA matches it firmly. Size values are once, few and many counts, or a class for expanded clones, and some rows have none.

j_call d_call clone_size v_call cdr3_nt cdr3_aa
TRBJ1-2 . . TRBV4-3 TGCGCCAGCAGCCAAGATACGGGAGGGGCATATGGCTACACCTTC CASSQDTGGAYGYTF
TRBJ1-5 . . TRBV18 TGTGCCAGCTCGGCAGTTTTATATCAGCCCCAGCATTTT CASSAVLYQPQHF
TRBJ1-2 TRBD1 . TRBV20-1 TGCAGTGCTAGTTACAGGGGTGGCTACACCTTC CSASYRGGYTF
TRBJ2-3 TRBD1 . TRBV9 TGTGCCAGCAGCGTAGGAAGCAGGGGGCCTGCAGATACGCAGTATTTT CASSVGSRGPADTQYF
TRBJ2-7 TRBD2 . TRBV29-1 TGCAGCGTTGAAAAGTTGGCGGGAGGACCCGAGCAGTACTTC CSVEKLAGGPEQYF
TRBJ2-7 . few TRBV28 TGTGCCAGCAGTGTCTTTATCCCCCAGTACGAGCAGTACTTC CASSVFIPQYEQYF
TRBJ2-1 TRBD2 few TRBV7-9 TGTGCCAGCAGCTCGCGGACTAGTGACCACTCCTACAATGAGCAGTTCTTC CASSSRTSDHSYNEQFF
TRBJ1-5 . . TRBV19 TGTGCCAGTAGTACGGACAGACTTGACCCTCAGCATTTT CASSTDRLDPQHF
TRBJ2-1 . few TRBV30 TGTGCCTGGACAGTTTACAATGAGCAGTTCTTC CAWTVYNEQFF
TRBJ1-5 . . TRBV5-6 TGTGCCAGCAGCCTTGGGGGGGCCGCCAATCAGCCCCAGCATTTT CASSLGGAANQPQHF
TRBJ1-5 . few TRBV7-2 TGTGCCAGCAGCTTAGCTCAGGGGATTGTTCAGCCCCAGCATTTT CASSLAQGIVQPQHF
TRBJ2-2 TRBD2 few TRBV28 TGTGCCAGCAGCCCCCGACTAGCCCTGGACACCGGGGAGCTGTTTTTT CASSPRLALDTGELFF
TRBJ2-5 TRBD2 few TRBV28 TGTGCCAGCCACACCCAAACTAGCGGGGACCAAGAGACCCAGTACTTC CASHTQTSGDQETQYF
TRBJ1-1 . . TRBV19 TGTGCCAGTAGTAACCTACAGGGATTTGAAGCTTTCTTT CASSNLQGFEAFF
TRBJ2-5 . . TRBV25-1 TGTGCCAGCACCCCAAGGGAGAGACAAGAGACCCAGTACTTC CASTPRERQETQYF
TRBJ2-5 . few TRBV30 TGTGCCTGGAGTATCCTAGGGGTGCAAGAGACCCAGTACTTC CAWSILGVQETQYF
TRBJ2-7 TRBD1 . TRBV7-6 TGTGCCAGCAGCTTGGGGACAGCCTCCTACGAGCAGTACTTC CASSLGTASYEQYF
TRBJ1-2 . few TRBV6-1 TGTGCCAGCAGTGAAGAGGGGCCCAGTGGCTACACCTTC CASSEEGPSGYTF
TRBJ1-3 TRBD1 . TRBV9 TGTGCCAGCAGCCAACAGGGGTCTGGAAACACCATATATTTT CASSQQGSGNTIYF
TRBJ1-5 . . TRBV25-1 TGTGCCAGCAGTGGGGCAGGGAAGGAGAGTCAGCCCCAGCATTTT CASSGAGKESQPQHF
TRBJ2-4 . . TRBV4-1 TGCGCCAGCAGCCCATCCTGGGGTCGCGGGGAAAGAAAACGGAAAAACATTCAGTACTTC CASSPSWGRGERKRKNIQYF
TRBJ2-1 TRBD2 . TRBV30 TGTGCCTGGAGTCCCTTGGCGGGAGGGCTCTATGAGCAGTTCTTC CAWSPLAGGLYEQFF
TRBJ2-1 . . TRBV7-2 TGTGCCAGCAGCTTAGGAGTGGGCGGGGTTCGGGGCGGTGAGCAGTTCTTC CASSLGVGGVRGGEQFF
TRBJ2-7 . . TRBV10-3 TGTGCCATAAGCCCAGGGCCAGGCTACGAGCAGTACTTC CAISPGPGYEQYF
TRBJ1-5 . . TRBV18 TGTGCCAGCTCACCAGGGCCAGGTCAGCCCCAGCATTTT CASSPGPGQPQHF
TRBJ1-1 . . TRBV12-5 TGTGCTAGTGGTTTGGCCGGGACAAGGAGAACTGAAGCTTTCTTT CASGLAGTRRTEAFF
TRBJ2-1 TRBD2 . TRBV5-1 TGCGCCAGCCGCCCCGCTAGCGGAAGCTCCTACAATGAGCAGTTCTTC CASRPASGSSYNEQFF
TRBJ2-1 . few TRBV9 TGTGCCAGCAGCGTAGGACCTCCCCATGGCGGACTATACAATGAGCAGTTCTTC CASSVGPPHGGLYNEQFF
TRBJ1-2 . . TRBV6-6 TGTGCCAGCAGCTCTGGGGACACTAACTATGGCTACACCTTC CASSSGDTNYGYTF
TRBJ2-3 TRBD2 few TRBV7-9 TGTGCCAGCAGCTCCATACCCGGGCTAGCGGACGCAGATACGCAGTATTTT CASSSIPGLADADTQYF
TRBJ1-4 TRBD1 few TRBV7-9 TGTGCCAGCAGCTTTGGGACAGGGTTCGAAAAACTGTTTTTT CASSFGTGFEKLFF
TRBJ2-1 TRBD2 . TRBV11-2 TGTGCCAGCAGCCTCCACGGGACTAGCGTAACTAAGCAGTTCTTC CASSLHGTSVTKQFF
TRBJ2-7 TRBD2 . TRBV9 TGTGCCAGCAGCGTTACCAGGGAGGGCGAGCAGTACTTC CASSVTREGEQYF
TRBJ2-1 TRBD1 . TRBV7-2 TGTGCCAGCAGCTTAGGGCCGGGACAGGGTAACAATGAGCAGTTCTTC CASSLGPGQGNNEQFF
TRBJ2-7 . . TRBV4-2 TGTGCCAGCAGCCAAGTGACAGGCAGTCACGAGCAGTACTTC CASSQVTGSHEQYF
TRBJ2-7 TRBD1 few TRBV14 TGTGCCAGCAGCCGGGACAGGGCCTACGAGCAGTACTTC CASSRDRAYEQYF
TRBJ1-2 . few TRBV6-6 TGTGCCAGCAACCCCAGTGATCTGGGCTACACCTTC CASNPSDLGYTF
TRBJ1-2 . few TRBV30 TGTGCCTGGAGCGAAAAGCAGGTATCCAGCTATGGCTACACCTTC CAWSEKQVSSYGYTF
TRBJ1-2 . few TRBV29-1 TGCAGCGCCCATGGGGGAGGCGGCTACACCTTC CSAHGGGGYTF
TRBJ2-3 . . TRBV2 TGTGCCACCTCCCGGTCCGGTGCAGATACGCAGTATTTT CATSRSGADTQYF